One and the same sample provided the 32 T cell receptor beta chains below, sequenced in a study of blood T cell repertoires in COVID-19. The protocol was immunoSEQ multiplex PCR, while the TCRdb copy is restricted to in-frame clones and leaves out a portion. Here the sample spans fewer than 500,000 clones, roughly 80% being singletons. What was sequenced was peripheral blood. The receptors shown here come from a human donor with acute or convalescent COVID-19. The donor label of this sample is uncertain.

V and J are TRBV28 and TRBJ1-2; TRBD1 aligns across 8 bases. This CDR3 spans 15 amino acids. CDR1 MDHEN and CDR2 SYDVKM come from the germline V gene. V was pared by 3 bases and J by 4 bases, with 7 bases of the junction left unmatched. The DNA of the CDR3 is TGTGCCAGCAGTTTGCAGGGGGCGTATAGCTATGGCTACACCTTC. Its protein product is CASSLQGAYSYGYTF.

This chain uses TRBV6-5 with TRBJ1-1; D remains unclear. The V end lost 4 bases, the J end lost 5 bases, and 17 bases lay between the germline ends. CDR1 and CDR2 from the germline V gene are MNHEY and SVGAGI. This CDR3 region has 15 residues. In DNA form, the CDR3 reads TGTGCCAGCAGTTCCCTCCAGTCTCGAGGGACTGAAGCTTTCTTT. This sequence encodes CASSSLQSRGTEAFF.

This rearrangement joins TRBV6-1 to TRBJ1-3; D is unclear. V lost 4 bases, J lost 0 bases, and 16 bases lay in between. CDR3 length: 17 amino acids. Germline CDR1 MNHNS, CDR2 SASEGT. Here the CDR3 reads CASSVERQSYSGNTIYF. CDR3 DNA sequence: TGTGCCAGCAGTGTGGAGAGGCAATCCTACTCTGGAAACACCATATATTTT.

The DNA of the CDR3 is TGTGCCAGCAGCCAAAGGAGAGGGAGAAATCAGCCCCAGCATTTT. Its translation: CASSQRRGRNQPQHF. The V and J genes are TRBV3-1 (or the pseudogene TRBV3-2) and TRBJ1-5; D remains unclear. V dropped 2 bases and J dropped 4 bases, with 12 bases sitting between them. This CDR3 is 15 amino acids long. Germline assignment: CDR1 LGHDT and CDR2 YNNKEL (reference sequence).

This clone has only one observation. The chain joins TRBV4-2 to TRBJ1-5, with TRBD1 as a possible D gene (5 bases). From germline, CDR1 is LGHNA and CDR2 YNFKEQ. The CDR3 is 17 residues long. Between the trimmed V and J ends, which lost 0 bases and 4 bases, there was a span of 16 bases. As DNA, the CDR3 is TGTGCCAGCAGCCAAGATGAGAGTCAGGAGGGGAATCAGCCCCAGCATTTT. Encoded protein: CASSQDESQEGNQPQHF.

The chain is built from TRBV29-1 and TRBJ1-2; D is unclear. CDR1 SQVTM and CDR2 ANQGSEA come from the germline V gene. This CDR3 is built from 11 residues. V was cut by 4 bases and J by 6 bases, with 9 bases left in between. The chain's CDR3 is CSVAQLDGYTF. In nucleotides, the CDR3 is TGCAGCGTTGCCCAGTTGGATGGCTACACCTTC.

Note on this clone: Since no conserved phenylalanine or tryptophan closes the CDR3, a read error is the likely cause. The J gene is TRBJ1-6, the V gene TRBV6-5, with 8 bases aligning to TRBD1. Per germline, CDR1 MNHEY and CDR2 SVGAGI. The length of the CDR3 is 15 residues. V gave up 6 bases and J gave up 9 bases; unmatched junction bases: 10. The CDR3 here is CASSAAGTGGSPLHL. DNA of the CDR3: TGTGCCAGCAGCGCGGCCGGGACAGGAGGTTCACCCCTCCACCTT.

This clone was counted a single time. The gene calls are TRBV5-1 and TRBJ1-2; 7 nucleotides align to TRBD1. The CDR3 has 15 residues. In germline, CDR1 is SGHRS, CDR2 YFSETQ. After removal of 0 bases from V and 4 bases from J, the junction contained 6 bases not matched to a gene. The CDR3 DNA sequence: TGCGCCAGCAGCTTGGGGGGGAGGACAGGCTATGGCTACACCTTC. Amino acid sequence: CASSLGGRTGYGYTF.

V is TRBV25-1 and J is TRBJ2-1; possibly TRBD1 for D (6 bases). Trimming left V 2 bases short and J 5 bases short, with 16 bases between. The CDR3 is 16 residues long. Germline V CDR1 and CDR2: MGHDK, SYGVNS. The DNA of the CDR3 is TGTGCCAGCAGTGAACTCGGGGACAAAGCGCACAATGAGCAGTTCTTC. Protein product: CASSELGDKAHNEQFF.

The chain combines TRBV25-1 with TRBJ2-7; TRBD2 is a possible D gene (5 bases). This CDR3 has 16 residues. Germline V gene sequence: CDR1 MGHDK, CDR2 SYGVNS. V was trimmed by 0 bases and J by 5 bases, leaving 17 bases between them. Written as DNA, the CDR3 is TGTGCCAGCAGTGAATATGCCCTAATTCGAGGGAACGAGCAGTACTTC. It specifies CASSEYALIRGNEQYF.

The chain combines TRBV19 with TRBJ1-2; maybe TRBD1 (6 bases). Looked up from germline, CDR1 is LNHDA and CDR2 is SQIVND (reference sequence). The V end lost 4 bases, the J end lost 1 base, and 10 bases lay between the germline ends. The CDR3 contains 14 residues. The CDR3 DNA reads as TGTGCCAGTAGTAGCCAGGACAGTAACTATGGCTACACCTTC. Protein: CASSSQDSNYGYTF.

The chain is built from TRBV5-5 and TRBJ1-3, with D possibly being TRBD1 (5 bases). Germline CDR1 SGHKS, CDR2 YYEKEE (reference sequence). Trimming pared 4 bases from V and 0 bases from J, leaving 8 bases between. The CDR3 sequence is 14 residues long. The CDR3 DNA follows: TGTGCCAGCAGCCGACAGAACTCTGGAAACACCATATATTTT. It yields the protein CASSRQNSGNTIYF.

This chain joins TRBV9 and TRBJ2-3; 8 bases are shared with TRBD1. J gave up 2 bases and V 4 bases, and 9 bases lay outside the gene matches. Germline V gene lookup returns CDR1 SGDLS and CDR2 YYNGEE. The CDR3 is 16 amino acids. The CDR3: CASSTSRGQITDTQYF. CDR3 DNA sequence: TGTGCCAGCAGCACCAGCAGGGGGCAAATCACAGATACGCAGTATTTT.

On this clone: This sample includes further DNA sequences coding for the same CDR3. In DNA form, the CDR3 reads TGTGCCAGCAGGACAGAAATCTATGGCTACACCTTC. Protein: CASRTEIYGYTF. J is TRBJ1-2 and V is TRBV6-5; TRBD1 is a possible D gene (5 bases). Germline CDR1 is MNHEY and CDR2 is SVGAGI. This CDR3 has 12 amino acids. V dropped 6 bases and J dropped 4 bases, with 9 bases sitting between them.

The chain is built from TRBV19 and TRBJ1-2; D gene uncertain. Germline CDR1 is LNHDA and CDR2 is SQIVND (reference sequence). CDR3 length: 13 residues. The germline V and J ends were trimmed by 4 bases and 7 bases, with 13 bases remaining between them. The CDR3 sequence: CASSKAPWAGYTF. Here the CDR3 DNA reads TGTGCCAGTAGTAAAGCCCCTTGGGCTGGCTACACCTTC.

The J gene is TRBJ2-1, the V gene TRBV12-3 or TRBV12-4; perhaps TRBD1 as D (6 bases). This CDR3 contains 12 residues. V lost 6 bases, J lost 9 bases, and 12 bases lay in between. The CDR3: CASRPGVSEQFF. The CDR3 nucleotides are TGTGCCAGCAGGCCAGGGGTAAGTGAGCAGTTCTTC.

The chain carries TRBV28 and TRBJ2-7, with 12 bases identical to TRBD1. Germline V gene lookup returns CDR1 MDHEN and CDR2 SYDVKM. The CDR3 contains 14 residues. The V segment lost 5 bases and the J segment 5 bases; nucleotides outside the gene matches: 4. The CDR3 sequence is CASSGGQGADEQYF. In DNA, the CDR3 is TGTGCCAGCAGTGGGGGACAGGGGGCCGACGAGCAGTACTTC.

This clone has a single count. The chain combines TRBV30 with TRBJ1-1; TRBD1 matches 10 bases. This CDR3 is built from 15 residues. Germline V CDR1 and CDR2: GTSNPN, SVGIG (reference sequence). The J segment lost 3 bases and the V segment lost 0 bases, leaving 4 bases of the junction unmatched. The CDR3 reads CAWSVWGTGDTEAFF. CDR3 nucleotides: TGTGCCTGGAGTGTATGGGGGACAGGGGACACTGAAGCTTTCTTT. The full variable domain, with the rest looked up from reference TRBV30 and TRBJ1-1, is SQTIHQWPATLVQPVGSPLSLECTVEGTSNPNLYWYRQAAGRGLQLLFYSVGIGQISSEVPQNLSASRPQDRQFILSSKKLLLSDSGFYLCAWSVWGTGDTEAFFGQGTRLTVV.

This chain links TRBV30 with TRBJ1-2, with D uncertain. Germline V CDR1 and CDR2: GTSNPN, SVGIG (reference sequence). The CDR3 runs to 12 residues. The V end was cut by 3 bases, the J end by 4 bases, with 9 bases between. The CDR3 DNA is TGTGCCTGGAGAGAAACGGGCTATGGCTACACCTTC. Residues: CAWRETGYGYTF.

The chain carries TRBV30 and TRBJ1-1; 7 positions agree with TRBD1. The J segment lost 11 bases and the V segment lost 1 base, leaving 7 bases of the junction unmatched. CDR1 and CDR2 from the germline V gene are GTSNPN and SVGIG (reference sequence). CDR3 size: 12 residues. CDR3 loop: CAWSEQGIEAFF. CDR3 DNA sequence: TGTGCCTGGAGTGAACAGGGGATCGAGGCTTTCTTT.

The chain has TRBV4-2 and TRBJ1-5; D is unclear. V lost 4 bases and J lost 0, with 13 bases in between. The CDR3 runs to 16 residues. Germline V gives CDR1 LGHNA, CDR2 YNFKEQ. The DNA for the CDR3 is TGTGCCAGCAGCCCCACGGGGAGGTATAGCAATCAGCCCCAGCATTTT. Its translation is CASSPTGRYSNQPQHF.

V and J are TRBV5-1 and TRBJ1-2, with D unclear. Trimming took 1 base from V and 2 from J, leaving 12 bases between them. CDR3 size: 15 residues. The germline V gene encodes CDR1 SGHRS and CDR2 YFSETQ. This chain's CDR3 is CASSLSGGTNYGYTF. The CDR3 DNA is TGCGCCAGCAGCTTGAGTGGCGGCACCAACTATGGCTACACCTTC.

In this sample, this clone is medium-sized (0.01 to 0.1%). The chain links TRBV4-1 to TRBJ1-4; 9 nucleotides match TRBD1. The V and J ends lost 4 bases and 12 bases, in that order; junction bases with no gene match: 6. The CDR3 loop spans 13 amino acids. Germline V gene data show CDR1 as MGHRA and CDR2 as YSYEKL. In DNA form, the CDR3 reads TGCGCCAGCAGCCCCCTGGGACAGGGACAACTGTTTTTT. Translating it yields CASSPLGQGQLFF.

Concerning this clone: Other DNA sequences in the same sample also yield this CDR3. The gene calls are TRBV28 and TRBJ2-7; weak D call: TRBD2 (5 bases). V lost 3 bases and J lost 4, with 7 bases in between. The V gene's germline CDR1 is MDHEN and CDR2 SYDVKM. The CDR3 contains 12 residues. DNA for the CDR3: TGTGCCAGCAGTTTGTCGGGATACGAGCAGTACTTC. It encodes CASSLSGYEQYF.

This chain uses TRBV19 with TRBJ1-5, with a tentative D call TRBD1 (5 bases). This CDR3 contains 14 residues. CDR1 and CDR2 from the germline V gene are LNHDA and SQIVND (reference sequence). V was clipped by 3 bases and J by 7 bases, with 13 bases between them. The CDR3 sequence is CASSIRGEVQPQHF. CDR3 DNA: TGTGCCAGTAGTATTAGAGGGGAGGTCCAGCCCCAGCATTTT.

This clone was seen only a few times. The chain has TRBV30 and TRBJ2-5; D is perhaps TRBD1 (6 bases). The germline gives CDR1 GTSNPN, CDR2 SVGIG (reference sequence). Trimming left V 2 bases short and J 0 bases short, with 10 bases between. CDR3 length: 14 residues. The CDR3 DNA follows: TGTGCCTGGAGTAAGGACAGTAACCAAGAGACCCAGTACTTC. This translates into CAWSKDSNQETQYF.

V and J are TRBV7-9 and TRBJ2-1, with 7 bases matching TRBD2. Germline V gene lookup returns CDR1 SEHNR and CDR2 FQNEAQ (reference sequence). The CDR3 is 11 amino acids. With 3 bases clipped from V and 15 bases from J, the junction kept 5 bases outside the gene matches. The CDR3 DNA sequence: TGTGCCAGCAGCTTCGGAGGGGAGGGGTTCTTC. This gives the protein CASSFGGEGFF.

The V call is TRBV7-8, the J call TRBJ2-5; D perhaps matches TRBD2 (6 bases). V was cut by 2 bases and J by 1 base, with 8 bases left in between. Per germline, CDR1 SGHVS and CDR2 FQNEAQ. This CDR3 comprises 14 residues. Here the CDR3 DNA reads TGTGCCAGCAGCTTACCGGGAGTCCAAGAGACCCAGTACTTC. Translation gives CASSLPGVQETQYF.

The V gene is TRBV6-5, the J gene TRBJ1-4, with D uncertain. This CDR3 spans 15 amino acids. Trimming removed 7 bases at V and 0 bases at J, with 12 bases between. Germline-derived CDR1 and CDR2 are MNHEY and SVGAGI. Here the CDR3 reads CASTRSTPTNEKLFF. The CDR3 DNA follows: TGTGCCAGCACCCGGAGCACCCCAACTAATGAAAAACTGTTTTTT.

This clone was counted a single time. The rearrangement links TRBV5-8 to TRBJ1-4; 11 nucleotides agree with TRBD1. J lost 7 bases, V lost 0 bases, and 5 bases had no gene match. Germline CDR1 is SGHTS and CDR2 is YDEGEE. There are 16 residues in the CDR3. The CDR3 DNA follows: TGTGCCAGCAGCTTGGGGACAGGGGGCCGGGGTGAAAAACTGTTTTTT. As protein: CASSLGTGGRGEKLFF. Using reference TRBV5-8 and TRBJ1-4 for the parts outside the CDR3, the full variable domain is EAGVTQSPTHLIKTRGQQATLRCSPISGHTSVYWYQQALGLGLQFLLWYDEGEERNRGNFPPRFSGRQFPNYSSELNVNALELEDSALYLCASSLGTGGRGEKLFFGSGTQLSVL.

J is TRBJ2-6 and V is TRBV27; 12 nucleotides agree with TRBD2. Germline CDR1 reads MNHEY; CDR2 reads SMNVEV (reference sequence). The CDR3 contains 19 residues. V was clipped by 4 bases and J by 0 bases; unmatched bases: 7. The DNA for the CDR3 is TGTGCCAGCAGTTCACGAGGACTAGCGGGGTCCTCTGGGGCCAACGTCCTGACTTTC. Translated, it gives CASSSRGLAGSSGANVLTF.

This chain links TRBV6-5 with TRBJ1-3, with D unclear. The CDR3 is made up of 14 amino acids. Trimming removed 6 bases from V and 0 bases from J, with 9 bases in between. In germline, CDR1 is MNHEY, CDR2 SVGAGI. The DNA of the CDR3 is TGTGCCAGCAGAAAGGCGGACTCTGGAAACACCATATATTTT. Translation: CASRKADSGNTIYF.